A single sample gave rise to the 7 T cell receptor beta chains below, sequenced in a study of T-cell memory formation after mild COVID-19 (dated by TCRdb to the early 2020s). Libraries were prepared through 5' RACE. Sequencing was performed on an Illumina NovaSeq 6000. TCRdb reanalyzed the raw reads on its own, using fastp at Q25 for trimming and MiXCR for clone calling, and kept in-frame beta chains. Each entry merges the rows of one CDR3 protein and shows their most common DNA and genes. Present in this sample are roughly 450,000 distinct CDR3 sequences, around a sixth of which were seen just once. The ten top clones hold about 12% of the sample. Sequenced: PBMCs or a T cell subset sorted from them (not recorded which). These receptors all come from an adult woman who had mild COVID-19 (a few samples of this study predate the infection). The sample titles of this study are shuffled in the database, so cell type and time point are left out; the donor was told from shared clones.

The sample holds many counts of this clonotype. The chain employs TRBV27 and TRBJ1-2; D perhaps matches TRBD1 (6 bases). Trimming left V 4 bases short and J 4 bases short, with 13 bases between. In germline, CDR1 is MNHEY, CDR2 SMNVEV (reference sequence). This CDR3 is 14 amino acids long. In DNA, the CDR3 is TGTGCCAGCAGTTCACCAGGGGAGGTCTATGGCTACACCTTC. Protein product: CASSSPGEVYGYTF.

The rearrangement uses TRBV29-1 and TRBJ1-1, with D hard to call. CDR1 and CDR2 from the germline V gene are SQVTM and ANQGSEA. Trimming removed 5 bases from V and 2 bases from J, with 12 bases in between. The CDR3 has 13 amino acids. This CDR3 is CSVQPGPNTEAFF. The CDR3 DNA sequence: TGCAGCGTTCAACCGGGCCCCAACACTGAAGCTTTCTTT.

Only a few counts were recorded for this clonotype. This chain links TRBV24-1 with TRBJ2-5; 15 bases are shared with TRBD2. This CDR3 is 19 amino acids long. Trimming cost V 3 bases and J 0 bases; bases outside gene matches: 7. The germline gives CDR1 KGHDR, CDR2 SFDVKD. CDR3 bases: TGTGCCACCAGTGATCCCGGGACTAGCGGGAGGCCGTACCAAGAGACCCAGTACTTC. This sequence encodes CATSDPGTSGRPYQETQYF.

This clonotype was seen ten or more times. The V and J genes are TRBV7-6 and TRBJ2-1; D may be TRBD2 (6 bases). The CDR3 sequence is 11 residues long. Deletions cut 4 bases from V and 9 bases from J, with 7 bases between. The germline V gene encodes CDR1 SGHVS and CDR2 FNYEAQ. The CDR3 DNA reads as TGTGCCAGCAGCTCGGGAGTTGAGCAGTTCTTC. Encoded protein: CASSSGVEQFF.

The V and J genes are TRBV21-1 and TRBJ1-6; no check of the table's D call, TRBD1, against the DNA was made. TRBV21-1 is given as a pseudogene. The CDR3 length is 14 residues. The CDR3 nucleotides read TGTGCCAGCAGCGGCGACAGGGGGGACTCACCCCTCCACTTT. This sequence encodes CASSGDRGDSPLHF.

This chain uses TRBV6-2 or TRBV6-3 with TRBJ2-3; possible D gene TRBD2, 6 bases. Germline values: CDR1 MNHEY, CDR2 SVGEGT. CDR3 length equals 15 residues. Trimming pared 4 bases from V and 4 bases from J, leaving 15 bases between. CDR3 sequence reads: CASSSHRGYSDTQYF. CDR3 coding DNA: TGTGCCAGCAGTTCCCACCGGGGGTATTCAGATACGCAGTATTTT.

J is TRBJ1-3 and V is TRBV12-3 or TRBV12-4; D uncertain. Trimming pared 5 bases from V and 0 bases from J, leaving 17 bases between. The CDR3 runs 17 residues. Here the CDR3 reads CASSTRVVGFSGNTIYF. DNA for the CDR3: TGTGCCAGCAGTACAAGGGTTGTAGGCTTCTCTGGAAACACCATATATTTT.